A selection of T cell receptor beta chains follows, all from one sample in a study of blood T cell repertoires in COVID-19. Libraries were prepared by immunoSEQ multiplex PCR; TCRdb keeps only in-frame clonotypes and omits some of them. This repertoire shows approximately 240,000 clones, 70% to 85% found once; its top ten account for around 1.5%. Sequencing was carried out using peripheral blood. All receptors come from a woman aged 40 to 50 who had recovered from COVID-19. Each CDR3 is given with its conserved first and last residue. The D gene is left open where the match is weak. For some rows the clone size is stated as once, few or many, or as a class when expanded; others skip it.

D | J | size | V | CDR3 | DNA
NA | TRBJ1-1 | NA | TRBV7-9 | CASNLLGSHTEAFF | TGTGCCAGCAATCTCTTGGGCAGCCACACTGAAGCTTTCTTT
NA | TRBJ1-2 | NA | TRBV9 | CASSVATANYGYTF | TGTGCCAGCAGCGTAGCAACAGCTAACTATGGCTACACCTTC
NA | TRBJ2-1 | NA | TRBV5-1 | CASSHSRDKNEQFF | TGCGCCAGCTCCCATTCAAGGGACAAGAATGAGCAGTTCTTC
NA | TRBJ2-2 | NA | TRBV7-3 | CASSPTPQSANTGELFF | TGTGCCAGCAGCCCCACCCCGCAGAGCGCGAACACCGGGGAGCTGTTTTTT
NA | TRBJ1-1 | NA | TRBV5-1 | CASVGNVGDTEAFF | TGCGCCAGCGTTGGGAATGTCGGGGACACTGAAGCTTTCTTT
TRBD1 | TRBJ1-5 | once | TRBV28 | CASSAGQGYQPQHF | TGTGCCAGTTCCGCGGGACAGGGGTATCAGCCCCAGCATTTT
NA | TRBJ1-1 | NA | TRBV7-2 | CASSFPQGGGEAFF | TGTGCCAGCAGCTTTCCCCAGGGAGGAGGTGAAGCTTTCTTT
NA | TRBJ2-5 | NA | TRBV6-5 | CASSYTGTTDGETQYF | TGTGCCAGCAGTTACACCGGGACAACTGACGGAGAGACCCAGTACTTC
TRBD2 | TRBJ2-7 | NA | TRBV11-2 | CASSLNSGGLISYEQYF | TGTGCCAGCAGCTTAAATAGCGGGGGACTTATCTCCTACGAGCAGTACTTC
TRBD2 | TRBJ2-5 | NA | TRBV28 | CASSLSGLAGGKETQYF | TGTGCCAGCAGTTTATCTGGACTAGCGGGGGGGAAAGAGACCCAGTACTTC
TRBD1 | TRBJ1-3 | NA | TRBV29-1 | CSARDSLSGNTIYF | TGCAGCGCCCGGGACAGCCTATCTGGAAACACCATATATTTT
TRBD1 | TRBJ1-5 | NA | TRBV19 | CASDHGDRGPNQPQHF | TGTGCCAGTGATCATGGGGACAGGGGGCCCAATCAGCCCCAGCATTTT
TRBD1 | TRBJ1-6 | NA | TRBV18 | CASSPGQGNSPLHF | TGTGCCAGCTCACCGGGACAGGGGAATTCACCCCTCCACTTT
NA | TRBJ1-1 | NA | TRBV6-1 | CASSEGGANTEAFF | TGTGCCAGCAGTGAAGGCGGGGCGAACACTGAAGCTTTCTTT
NA | TRBJ1-1 | NA | TRBV5-6 | CASTLPPGDGNTEAFF | TGTGCCAGCACGCTACCCCCAGGGGACGGGAACACTGAAGCTTTCTTT
NA | TRBJ1-1 | once | TRBV10-3 | CAISETALNTEAFF | TGTGCCATCAGTGAGACAGCCCTGAACACTGAAGCTTTCTTT
TRBD2 | TRBJ2-1 | NA | TRBV3-1/TRBV3-2 | CASSQTSGGYNEQFF | TGTGCCAGCAGCCAGACTAGCGGGGGTTACAATGAGCAGTTCTTC
NA | TRBJ2-5 | once | TRBV5-1 | CASRENQETQYF | TGCGCCAGCAGAGAGAACCAAGAGACCCAGTACTTC
NA | TRBJ2-3 | once | TRBV5-1 | CASSSDIGSAQYF | TGCGCCAGCAGCTCGGACATCGGCAGCGCGCAGTATTTT
NA | TRBJ1-2 | NA | TRBV6-5 | CASSYSGDLGGYTF | TGTGCCAGCAGTTATTCCGGGGACTTGGGTGGCTACACCTTC
NA | TRBJ2-7 | NA | TRBV6-2/TRBV6-3 | CASSYEDREQYF | TGTGCCAGCAGTTACGAGGACAGAGAGCAGTACTTC
TRBD1 | TRBJ2-3 | NA | TRBV7-3 | CASSRGQGEGTQYF | TGTGCCAGCAGCAGGGGGCAGGGCGAGGGTACGCAGTATTTT
NA | TRBJ2-3 | NA | TRBV3-1/TRBV3-2 | CASSGRKAYTDTQYF | TGTGCCAGCAGCGGGAGGAAGGCCTACACAGATACGCAGTATTTT
NA | TRBJ2-7 | NA | TRBV4-1 | CASSRTPEGLNYEQYF | TGCGCCAGCAGCCGCACGCCGGAGGGTTTGAACTACGAGCAGTACTTC
NA | TRBJ2-2 | NA | TRBV5-1 | CASSLIPTGELFF | TGCGCCAGCAGCTTAATTCCAACCGGGGAGCTGTTTTTT
TRBD1 | TRBJ2-2 | once | TRBV7-2 | CASRPTGENTGELFF | TGTGCCAGCAGACCGACAGGGGAGAACACCGGGGAGCTGTTTTTT
NA | TRBJ1-3 | NA | TRBV9 | CASSVAGDGNTIYF | TGTGCCAGCAGCGTAGCGGGAGACGGAAACACCATATATTTT
NA | TRBJ2-7 | once | TRBV10-3 | CAISDRSGTYEQYF | TGTGCCATCAGTGATAGGTCCGGGACCTACGAGCAGTACTTC
TRBD2 | TRBJ2-2 | NA | TRBV18 | CASSLAGETGELFF | TGTGCCAGCTCACTAGCGGGGGAGACCGGGGAGCTGTTTTTT
TRBD2 | TRBJ2-1 | NA | TRBV7-2 | CASSLTSGGARDEQFF | TGTGCCAGCAGCTTAACTAGCGGGGGGGCCCGCGATGAGCAGTTCTTC
NA | TRBJ1-1 | NA | TRBV6-2/TRBV6-3 | CASSKQVNTEAFF | TGTGCCAGCAGCAAACAGGTGAACACTGAAGCTTTCTTT